This is a list of T cell receptor beta chains from one sample in a study of control samples from healthy donors and cancer patients. Data came from immunoSEQ multiplex PCR; TCRdb stores just in-frame clones and leaves some out. Altogether about 120,000 clones are present, about 88% being singletons, with the ten largest covering over 2%. The specimen was blood. The receptor source for this set is a woman in her seventies in good health. The CDR3 runs from the conserved cysteine through the conserved F or W. D genes are given only for firm matches. Size tells how often a clone was seen (once, few, many) or the class of an expanded clone, and some rows leave it out.

abundance: .
v_gene: TRBV19
d_gene: .
j_gene: TRBJ2-7
CDR3aa: CASSSQVSSYEQYF
CDR3nt: TGTGCCAGTAGCTCGCAGGTGAGCTCCTACGAGCAGTACTTC

abundance: .
v_gene: TRBV29-1
d_gene: .
j_gene: TRBJ1-4
CDR3aa: CSGGSWNEKLFF
CDR3nt: TGCAGCGGGGGAAGTTGGAATGAAAAACTGTTTTTT

abundance: .
v_gene: TRBV2
d_gene: .
j_gene: TRBJ1-2
CDR3aa: CASMNRNYGYTF
CDR3nt: TGTGCCAGCATGAACAGGAACTATGGCTACACCTTC

abundance: .
v_gene: TRBV7-9
d_gene: TRBD1
j_gene: TRBJ2-6
CDR3aa: CASSLRQGAGANVLTF
CDR3nt: TGTGCCAGCAGCTTACGGCAGGGGGCTGGGGCCAACGTCCTGACTTTC

abundance: .
v_gene: TRBV3-1/TRBV3-2
d_gene: TRBD2
j_gene: TRBJ2-7
CDR3aa: CASSQGPGGYEQYF
CDR3nt: TGTGCCAGCAGCCAAGGACCGGGGGGGTACGAGCAGTACTTC

abundance: few
v_gene: TRBV10-1
d_gene: .
j_gene: TRBJ2-1
CDR3aa: CASSDRGSGYNEQFF
CDR3nt: TGCGCCAGCAGTGACAGAGGATCAGGTTACAATGAGCAGTTCTTC

abundance: .
v_gene: TRBV5-8
d_gene: TRBD1
j_gene: TRBJ1-2
CDR3aa: CASSIRTGWYGYTF
CDR3nt: TGTGCCAGCAGTATCCGGACAGGATGGTATGGCTACACCTTC

abundance: .
v_gene: TRBV4-1
d_gene: .
j_gene: TRBJ1-1
CDR3aa: CASSLGRLNTEAFF
CDR3nt: TGCGCCAGCAGTCTCGGACGGTTGAACACTGAAGCTTTCTTT

abundance: .
v_gene: TRBV7-9
d_gene: TRBD2
j_gene: TRBJ2-5
CDR3aa: CASSLAAGRGETQYF
CDR3nt: TGTGCCAGCAGCTTAGCGGCAGGGAGGGGAGAGACCCAGTACTTC

abundance: .
v_gene: TRBV20-1
d_gene: .
j_gene: TRBJ2-5
CDR3aa: CSASQSSGQETQYF
CDR3nt: TGCAGTGCTAGTCAGTCCTCGGGGCAAGAGACCCAGTACTTC

abundance: .
v_gene: TRBV14
d_gene: .
j_gene: TRBJ2-2
CDR3aa: CASSRLDRAELFF
CDR3nt: TGTGCCAGCAGCCGTCTCGATCGGGCGGAGCTGTTTTTT

abundance: .
v_gene: TRBV5-6
d_gene: TRBD1
j_gene: TRBJ1-1
CDR3aa: CASSRTETGGGEAFF
CDR3nt: TGTGCCAGCAGCCGAACCGAGACAGGGGGCGGTGAAGCTTTCTTT

abundance: .
v_gene: TRBV10-3
d_gene: .
j_gene: TRBJ2-7
CDR3aa: CAISDIGGPYEQYF
CDR3nt: TGTGCCATCAGTGACATCGGGGGCCCCTACGAGCAGTACTTC

abundance: .
v_gene: TRBV6-5
d_gene: TRBD1
j_gene: TRBJ1-1
CDR3aa: CASSFGQGREAFF
CDR3nt: TGTGCCAGCAGTTTCGGACAGGGTAGGGAAGCTTTCTTT

abundance: once
v_gene: TRBV10-1
d_gene: .
j_gene: TRBJ1-6
CDR3aa: CASSVSRDSPLHF
CDR3nt: TGCGCCAGCAGTGTATCCAGGGATTCACCCCTCCACTTT

abundance: .
v_gene: TRBV19
d_gene: .
j_gene: TRBJ1-2
CDR3aa: CASSIALQPNYGYTF
CDR3nt: TGTGCCAGTAGTATAGCTCTACAGCCTAACTATGGCTACACCTTC

abundance: .
v_gene: TRBV6-2/TRBV6-3
d_gene: TRBD1
j_gene: TRBJ1-5
CDR3aa: CASSPTTGQGRPQHF
CDR3nt: TGTGCCAGCAGCCCGACCACGGGACAGGGGAGGCCCCAGCATTTT

abundance: once
v_gene: TRBV5-1
d_gene: .
j_gene: TRBJ1-1
CDR3aa: CASRHETAEAFF
CDR3nt: TGCGCCAGCAGACACGAAACGGCTGAAGCTTTCTTT

abundance: .
v_gene: TRBV7-3
d_gene: .
j_gene: TRBJ2-6
CDR3aa: CASSPVGGTGANVLTF
CDR3nt: TGTGCCAGCAGCCCCGTCGGTGGGACCGGGGCCAACGTCCTGACTTTC

abundance: .
v_gene: TRBV5-1
d_gene: .
j_gene: TRBJ2-5
CDR3aa: CASSLAHGQETQYF
CDR3nt: TGCGCCAGCAGCTTGGCCCACGGGCAAGAGACCCAGTACTTC

abundance: .
v_gene: TRBV7-8
d_gene: TRBD2
j_gene: TRBJ2-1
CDR3aa: CASNGGAEQFF
CDR3nt: TGTGCCAGCAACGGGGGGGCTGAGCAGTTCTTC

abundance: .
v_gene: TRBV11-2
d_gene: .
j_gene: TRBJ1-1
CDR3aa: CASSLGAYTEAFF
CDR3nt: TGTGCCAGCAGCTTAGGGGCGTACACTGAAGCTTTCTTT

abundance: .
v_gene: TRBV5-4
d_gene: .
j_gene: TRBJ2-3
CDR3aa: CASSLRGTDTQYF
CDR3nt: TGTGCCAGCAGCTTGCGAGGCACAGATACGCAGTATTTT

abundance: few
v_gene: TRBV7-9
d_gene: .
j_gene: TRBJ1-2
CDR3aa: CASSHREDLYGYTF
CDR3nt: TGTGCCAGCAGCCATAGGGAGGATCTCTATGGCTACACCTTC

abundance: .
v_gene: TRBV25-1
d_gene: .
j_gene: TRBJ1-6
CDR3aa: CASNWQGNSPLHF
CDR3nt: TGTGCCAGCAATTGGCAGGGGAATTCACCCCTCCACTTT

abundance: .
v_gene: TRBV19
d_gene: .
j_gene: TRBJ1-2
CDR3aa: CASKVLDRSPKNYGYTF
CDR3nt: TGTGCCAGTAAGGTATTGGACAGATCCCCGAAGAACTATGGCTACACCTTC

abundance: .
v_gene: TRBV6-6
d_gene: .
j_gene: TRBJ1-5
CDR3aa: CASSYSQGIGQPQHF
CDR3nt: TGTGCCAGCAGTTACTCTCAGGGAATCGGTCAGCCCCAGCATTTT

abundance: .
v_gene: TRBV5-5
d_gene: .
j_gene: TRBJ2-5
CDR3aa: CASRREEGAGETQYF
CDR3nt: TGTGCCAGCAGGCGGGAGGAGGGGGCGGGAGAGACCCAGTACTTC

abundance: .
v_gene: TRBV19
d_gene: .
j_gene: TRBJ1-1
CDR3aa: CASSNTGRANTEAFF
CDR3nt: TGTGCCAGTAGTAATACCGGGCGGGCCAACACTGAAGCTTTCTTT

abundance: .
v_gene: TRBV3-1/TRBV3-2
d_gene: TRBD2
j_gene: TRBJ2-5
CDR3aa: CASSRSGGRLETQYF
CDR3nt: TGTGCCAGCAGCCGAAGCGGGGGAAGGCTAGAGACCCAGTACTTC

abundance: .
v_gene: TRBV4-3
d_gene: .
j_gene: TRBJ2-3
CDR3aa: CASSQEGSGGGDTQYF
CDR3nt: TGCGCCAGCAGCCAAGAAGGTTCGGGGGGCGGAGATACGCAGTATTTT

abundance: .
v_gene: TRBV11-2
d_gene: .
j_gene: TRBJ2-1
CDR3aa: CASGIGGSSYNEQFF
CDR3nt: TGTGCCAGCGGCATCGGGGGCAGCTCCTACAATGAGCAGTTCTTC

abundance: few
v_gene: TRBV9
d_gene: .
j_gene: TRBJ2-7
CDR3aa: CASSVAVADYEQYF
CDR3nt: TGTGCCAGCAGCGTAGCCGTCGCCGACTACGAGCAGTACTTC

abundance: .
v_gene: TRBV6-1
d_gene: TRBD1
j_gene: TRBJ1-1
CDR3aa: CASSDGTVGGAFF
CDR3nt: TGTGCCAGCAGTGACGGGACAGTCGGGGGAGCTTTCTTT

abundance: .
v_gene: TRBV5-6
d_gene: .
j_gene: TRBJ2-1
CDR3aa: CASSLGFGGPYNEQFF
CDR3nt: TGTGCCAGCAGTTTGGGATTCGGGGGGCCCTACAATGAGCAGTTCTTC

abundance: .
v_gene: TRBV4-1
d_gene: .
j_gene: TRBJ1-2
CDR3aa: CASSQAGWDYGYTF
CDR3nt: TGCGCCAGCAGCCAAGCAGGGTGGGACTATGGCTACACCTTC

abundance: .
v_gene: TRBV3-1/TRBV3-2
d_gene: TRBD2
j_gene: TRBJ2-1
CDR3aa: CASTRLAGGNDEQFF
CDR3nt: TGTGCCAGCACCCGACTAGCGGGGGGCAACGATGAGCAGTTCTTC

abundance: .
v_gene: TRBV12-3/TRBV12-4
d_gene: .
j_gene: TRBJ1-1
CDR3aa: CASRHRGAAEAFF
CDR3nt: TGTGCCAGCAGACATCGGGGGGCAGCTGAAGCTTTCTTT

abundance: .
v_gene: TRBV28
d_gene: .
j_gene: TRBJ1-1
CDR3aa: CASSLLGGRGENTEAFF
CDR3nt: TGTGCCAGCAGTTTATTAGGTGGCCGAGGTGAGAACACTGAAGCTTTCTTT

abundance: .
v_gene: TRBV9
d_gene: .
j_gene: TRBJ2-7
CDR3aa: CASSVGVSLIYEQYF
CDR3nt: TGTGCCAGCAGCGTAGGGGTATCCCTAATCTACGAGCAGTACTTC

abundance: .
v_gene: TRBV7-3
d_gene: TRBD1
j_gene: TRBJ2-7
CDR3aa: CASSDRVGHEQYF
CDR3nt: TGTGCCAGCAGTGACAGGGTCGGCCACGAGCAGTACTTC